This T cell receptor (beta chain) derives from a study of identical twins. General observations from the study: Twins shared beta out-of-frame sequences in excess, but this excess was weaker. Insertions were fewer in abundant cord blood beta clonotypes, whereas memory repertoires showed none of this pattern.

V was cut by 2 bases and J by 5 bases, with 9 bases left in between. The germline V gene has CDR1 LGHNA and CDR2 YNFKEQ. The CDR3 runs 14 residues. TCRdb re-derived calls from the 5' RACE reads in MiXCR, one entry per CDR3 protein. The sample carries a few hundred thousand distinct CDR3 sequences, about 18% recorded once. Points on this clonotype: Its antigen is unidentified.

The chain employs TRBV4-2 and TRBJ2-2; D unclear. The TCR was taken from a middle-aged man in good health. Source material: naive T cells sorted from blood. The CDR3, as DNA: TGTGCCAGCAGCCAACTCACTGAGACCGGGGAGCTGTTTTTT. Translation: CASSQLTETGELFF.